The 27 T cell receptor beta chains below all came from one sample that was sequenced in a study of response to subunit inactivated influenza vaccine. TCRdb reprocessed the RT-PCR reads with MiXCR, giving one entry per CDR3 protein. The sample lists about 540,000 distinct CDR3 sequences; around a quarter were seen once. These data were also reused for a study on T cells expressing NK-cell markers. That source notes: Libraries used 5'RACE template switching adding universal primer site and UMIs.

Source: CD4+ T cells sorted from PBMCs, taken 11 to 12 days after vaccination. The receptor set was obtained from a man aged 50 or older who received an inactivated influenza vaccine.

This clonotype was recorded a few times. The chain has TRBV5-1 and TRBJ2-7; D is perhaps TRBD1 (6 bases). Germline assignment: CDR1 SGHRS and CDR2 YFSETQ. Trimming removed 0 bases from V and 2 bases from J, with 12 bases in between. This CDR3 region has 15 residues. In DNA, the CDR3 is TGCGCCAGCAGCTTGGAGGGACAACGTACCTACGAGCAGTACTTC. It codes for CASSLEGQRTYEQYF.

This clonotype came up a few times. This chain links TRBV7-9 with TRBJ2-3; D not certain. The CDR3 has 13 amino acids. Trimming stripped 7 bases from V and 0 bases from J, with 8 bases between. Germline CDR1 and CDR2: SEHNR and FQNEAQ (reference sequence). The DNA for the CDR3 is TGTGCCAGCATTTTCGGGAGCACAGATACGCAGTATTTT. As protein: CASIFGSTDTQYF.

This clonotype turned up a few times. For the CDR3, the DNA is TGCGCCAGCAGGCCGAGAGGGGCTGGAGACTACGAGCAGTACTTC. Residues: CASRPRGAGDYEQYF. This chain uses TRBV4-1 with TRBJ2-7; D assignment may be TRBD1 or TRBD2 (5 bases each). Trimming took 6 bases from V and 3 from J, leaving 18 bases between them. Looked up from germline, CDR1 is MGHRA and CDR2 is YSYEKL. The CDR3 loop spans 15 amino acids.

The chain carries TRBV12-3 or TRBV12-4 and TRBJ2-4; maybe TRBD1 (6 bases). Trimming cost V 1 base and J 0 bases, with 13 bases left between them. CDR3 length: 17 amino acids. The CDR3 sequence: CASSLGPGHIAKNIQYF. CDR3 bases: TGTGCCAGCAGTTTAGGGCCGGGACACATAGCCAAAAACATTCAGTACTTC.

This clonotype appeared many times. CDR3 amino acids: CASSAWTDTPLGYGYTF. The DNA for the CDR3 is TGTGCCAGCAGCGCCTGGACGGATACACCCTTAGGCTATGGCTACACCTTC. The V call is TRBV7-8, the J call TRBJ1-2; D call uncertain. CDR3 length equals 17 residues. V was trimmed by 5 bases and J by 4 bases, leaving 23 bases between them. Germline V CDR1 and CDR2: SGHVS, FQNEAQ. Full variable domain (rest looked up from reference TRBV7-8 and TRBJ1-2): GAGVSQSPRYKVAKRGQDVALRCDPISGHVSLFWYQQALGQGPEFLTYFQNEAQLDKSGLPSDRFFAERPEGSVSTLKIQRTQQEDSAVYLCASSAWTDTPLGYGYTFGSGTRLTVV.

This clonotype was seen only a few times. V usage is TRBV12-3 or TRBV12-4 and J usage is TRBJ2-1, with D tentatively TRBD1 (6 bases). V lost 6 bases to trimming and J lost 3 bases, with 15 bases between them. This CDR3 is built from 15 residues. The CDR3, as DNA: TGTGCCAGCAGCATCGGACAGAGAAACTACAATGAGCAGTTCTTC. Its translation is CASSIGQRNYNEQFF.

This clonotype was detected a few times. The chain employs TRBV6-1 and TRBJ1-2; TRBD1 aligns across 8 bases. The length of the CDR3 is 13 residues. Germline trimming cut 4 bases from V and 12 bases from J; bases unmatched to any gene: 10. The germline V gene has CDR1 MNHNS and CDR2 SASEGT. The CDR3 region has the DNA TGTGCCAGCAGTGCCGAGGACAGGGTGGTTAACACCTTC. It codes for CASSAEDRVVNTF.

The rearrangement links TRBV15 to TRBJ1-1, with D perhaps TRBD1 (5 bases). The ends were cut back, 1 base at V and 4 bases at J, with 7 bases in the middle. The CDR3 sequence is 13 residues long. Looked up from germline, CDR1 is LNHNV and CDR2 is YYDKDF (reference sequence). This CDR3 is CATSRVGGTEAFF. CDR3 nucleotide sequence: TGTGCCACCAGCAGAGTTGGGGGCACTGAAGCTTTCTTT. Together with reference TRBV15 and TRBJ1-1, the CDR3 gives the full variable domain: DAMVIQNPRYQVTQFGKPVTLSCSQTLNHNVMYWYQQKSSQAPKLLFHYYDKDFNNEADTPDNFQSRRPNTSFCFLDIRSPGLGDTAMYLCATSRVGGTEAFFGQGTRLTVV.

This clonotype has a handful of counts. This CDR3 reads CASSPGGIRRYEQYF. As DNA, the CDR3 is TGTGCCAGCAGCCCAGGGGGGATAAGGCGCTACGAGCAGTACTTC. The chain links TRBV7-2 to TRBJ2-7, with D perhaps matching TRBD1 (7 bases). This CDR3 comprises 15 residues. V was pared by 5 bases and J by 3 bases, with 17 bases between. The germline V gene has CDR1 SGHTA and CDR2 FQGNSA. The full variable domain, completed using reference TRBV7-2 and TRBJ2-7, is GAGVSQSPSNKVTEKGKDVELRCDPISGHTALYWYRQSLGQGLEFLIYFQGNSAPDKSGLPSDRFSAERTGGSVSTLTIQRTQQEDSAVYLCASSPGGIRRYEQYFGPGTRLTVT.

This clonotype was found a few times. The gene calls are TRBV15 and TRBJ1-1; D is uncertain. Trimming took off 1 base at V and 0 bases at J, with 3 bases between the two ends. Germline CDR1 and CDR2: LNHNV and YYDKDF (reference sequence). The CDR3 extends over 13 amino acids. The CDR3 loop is CATSRVVNTEAFF. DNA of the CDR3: TGTGCCACCAGCAGAGTTGTGAACACTGAAGCTTTCTTT.

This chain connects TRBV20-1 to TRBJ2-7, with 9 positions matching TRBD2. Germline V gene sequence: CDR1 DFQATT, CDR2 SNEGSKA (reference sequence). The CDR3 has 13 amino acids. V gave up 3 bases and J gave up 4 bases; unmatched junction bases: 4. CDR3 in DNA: TGCAGTGCTAGTCCCAGCGGGAGGTACGAGCAGTACTTC. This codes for CSASPSGRYEQYF.

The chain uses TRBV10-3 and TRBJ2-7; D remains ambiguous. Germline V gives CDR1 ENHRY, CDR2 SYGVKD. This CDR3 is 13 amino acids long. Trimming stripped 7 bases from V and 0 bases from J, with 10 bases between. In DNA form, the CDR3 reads TGTGCCATCACCCCCGGTTACTCCTACGAGCAGTACTTC. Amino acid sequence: CAITPGYSYEQYF.

The CDR3 DNA sequence: TGTGCCAGCCCGGGACAACCGAACACTGAAGCTTTCTTT. Residues: CASPGQPNTEAFF. The gene calls are TRBV6-1 and TRBJ1-1; possibly TRBD1 for D (6 bases). V lost 8 bases and J lost 1, with 11 bases in between. The germline V gene has CDR1 MNHNS and CDR2 SASEGT. CDR3 size: 13 residues.

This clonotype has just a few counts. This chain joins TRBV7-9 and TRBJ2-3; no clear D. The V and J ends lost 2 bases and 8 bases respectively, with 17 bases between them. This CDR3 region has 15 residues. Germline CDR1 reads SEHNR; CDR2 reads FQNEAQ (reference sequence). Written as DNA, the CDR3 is TGTGCCAGCAGCTTACGAGGTTTAGATTCACGTACGCAGTATTTT. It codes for CASSLRGLDSRTQYF.

Written as DNA, the CDR3 is TGTGCCAGCAGTTATTCGTTTGGGGAGACCCAGTACTTC. This codes for CASSYSFGETQYF. The J gene is TRBJ2-5, the V gene TRBV6-5; no reliable D call. Trimming shortened V by 3 bases and J by 5 bases, and 10 bases separated the two germline ends. The germline CDR1 and CDR2 sequences are MNHEY and SVGAGI. This CDR3 contains 13 residues.

CDR3 sequence: CASSLSPGNQPQHF. In nucleotides, the CDR3 is TGTGCCAGCAGTTTATCTCCAGGTAACCAGCCCCAGCATTTT. The gene calls are TRBV27 and TRBJ1-5; D is unclear. The CDR3 extends over 14 amino acids. V lost 0 bases to trimming and J lost 7 bases, with 10 bases between them. Germline values: CDR1 MNHEY, CDR2 SMNVEV (reference sequence).

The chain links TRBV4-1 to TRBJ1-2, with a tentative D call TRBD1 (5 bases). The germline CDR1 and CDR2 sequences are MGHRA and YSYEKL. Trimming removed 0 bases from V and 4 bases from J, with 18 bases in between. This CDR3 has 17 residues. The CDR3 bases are TGCGCCAGCAGCCAAGATTCCGCGGGAGGGGACGTCTATGGCTACACCTTC. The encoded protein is CASSQDSAGGDVYGYTF.

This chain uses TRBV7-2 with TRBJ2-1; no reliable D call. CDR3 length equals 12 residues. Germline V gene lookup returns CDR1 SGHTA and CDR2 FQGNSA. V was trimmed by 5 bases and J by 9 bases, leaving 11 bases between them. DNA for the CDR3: TGTGCCAGCAGCGCAGACTTAGGTGAGCAGTTCTTC. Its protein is CASSADLGEQFF.

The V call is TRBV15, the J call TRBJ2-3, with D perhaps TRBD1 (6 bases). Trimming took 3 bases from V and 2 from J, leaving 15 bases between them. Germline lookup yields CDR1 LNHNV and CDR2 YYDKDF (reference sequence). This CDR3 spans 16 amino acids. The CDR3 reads CATSSLLTGHTDTQYF. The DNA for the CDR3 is TGTGCCACCAGCAGCCTCCTCACAGGGCACACAGATACGCAGTATTTT.

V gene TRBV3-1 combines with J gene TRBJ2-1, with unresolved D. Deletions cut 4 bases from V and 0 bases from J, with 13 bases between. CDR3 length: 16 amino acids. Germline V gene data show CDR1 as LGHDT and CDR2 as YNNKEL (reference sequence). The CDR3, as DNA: TGTGCCAGCAGCCGACTTCTACTAAGCTCCTACAATGAGCAGTTCTTC. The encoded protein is CASSRLLLSSYNEQFF.

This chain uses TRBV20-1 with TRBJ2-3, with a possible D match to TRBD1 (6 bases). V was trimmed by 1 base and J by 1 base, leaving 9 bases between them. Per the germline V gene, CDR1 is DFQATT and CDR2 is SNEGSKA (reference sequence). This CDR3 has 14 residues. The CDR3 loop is CSARGQVGTDTQYF. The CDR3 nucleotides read TGCAGTGCTAGAGGACAGGTGGGCACAGATACGCAGTATTTT.

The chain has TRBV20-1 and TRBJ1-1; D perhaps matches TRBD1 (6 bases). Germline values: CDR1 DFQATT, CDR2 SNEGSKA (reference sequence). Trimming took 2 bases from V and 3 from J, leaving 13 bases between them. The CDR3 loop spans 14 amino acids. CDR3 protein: CSARMGAADTEAFF. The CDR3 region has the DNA TGCAGTGCTAGAATGGGGGCGGCGGACACTGAAGCTTTCTTT.

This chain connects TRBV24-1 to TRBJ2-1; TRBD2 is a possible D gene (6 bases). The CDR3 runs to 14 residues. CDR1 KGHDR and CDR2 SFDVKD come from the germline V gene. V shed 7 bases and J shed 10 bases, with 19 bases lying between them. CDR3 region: CATRGTPSWEEQFF. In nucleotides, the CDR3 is TGTGCCACCAGAGGGACTCCGTCCTGGGAAGAGCAGTTCTTC.

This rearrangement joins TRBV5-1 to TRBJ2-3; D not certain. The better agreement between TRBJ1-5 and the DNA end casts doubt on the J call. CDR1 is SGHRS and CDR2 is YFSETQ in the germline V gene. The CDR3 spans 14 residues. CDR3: CASSPTSGTDTQHF. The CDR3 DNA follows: TGCGCCAGCAGCCCGACTAGCGGCACAGATACGCAGCATTTT.

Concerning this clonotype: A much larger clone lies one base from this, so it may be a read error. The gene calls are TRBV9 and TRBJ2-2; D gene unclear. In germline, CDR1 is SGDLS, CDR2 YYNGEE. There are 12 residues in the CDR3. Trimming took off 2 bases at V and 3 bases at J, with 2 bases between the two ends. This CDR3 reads CASSVHTGELFF. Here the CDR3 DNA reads TGTGCCAGCAGCGTTCACACCGGGGAGCTGTTTTTT. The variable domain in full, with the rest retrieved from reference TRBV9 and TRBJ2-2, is DSGVTQTPKHLITATGQRVTLRCSPRSGDLSVYWYQQSLDQGLQFLIQYYNGEERAKGNILERFSAQQFPDLHSELNLSSLELGDSALYFCASSVHTGELFFGEGSRLTVL.

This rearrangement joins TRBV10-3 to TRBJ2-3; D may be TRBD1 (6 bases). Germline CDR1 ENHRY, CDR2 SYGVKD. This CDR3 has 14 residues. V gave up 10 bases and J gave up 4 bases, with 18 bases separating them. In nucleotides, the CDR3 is TGTGCCACCGGACCTTTCAGGGGAGCAGATACGCAGTATTTT. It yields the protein CATGPFRGADTQYF.

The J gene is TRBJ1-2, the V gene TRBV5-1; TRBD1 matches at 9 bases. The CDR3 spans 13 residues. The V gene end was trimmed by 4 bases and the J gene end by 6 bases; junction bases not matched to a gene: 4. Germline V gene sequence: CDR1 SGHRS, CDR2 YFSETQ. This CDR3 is CASSEGQGNGYTF. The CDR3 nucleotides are TGCGCCAGCAGCGAGGGACAGGGTAATGGCTACACCTTC.